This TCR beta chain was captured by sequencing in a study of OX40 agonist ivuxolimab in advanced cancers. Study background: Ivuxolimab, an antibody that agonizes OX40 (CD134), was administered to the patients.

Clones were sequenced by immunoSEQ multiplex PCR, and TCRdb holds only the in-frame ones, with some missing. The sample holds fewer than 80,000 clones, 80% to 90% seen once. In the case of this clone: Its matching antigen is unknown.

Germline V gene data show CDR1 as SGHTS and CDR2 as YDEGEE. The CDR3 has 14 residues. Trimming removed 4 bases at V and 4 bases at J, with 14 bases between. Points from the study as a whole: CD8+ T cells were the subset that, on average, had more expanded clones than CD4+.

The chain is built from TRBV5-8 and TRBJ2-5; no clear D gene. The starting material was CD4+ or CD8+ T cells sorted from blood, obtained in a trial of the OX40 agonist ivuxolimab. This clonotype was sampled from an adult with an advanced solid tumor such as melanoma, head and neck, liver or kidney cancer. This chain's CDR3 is CASSPVRGPETQYF. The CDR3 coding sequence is TGTGCCAGCAGCCCCGTGCGAGGCCCAGAGACCCAGTACTTC.